These 21 T cell receptor beta chains came from one sample sequenced in a study of T cell repertoires in cytomegalovirus infection. TCRdb redid the calling of the reads with MiXCR, one entry per CDR3 protein. The repertoire holds approximately 500,000 distinct CDR3 sequences, with 16% as singletons. Source material: CD8+ T cells from PBMCs. All receptors come from a human donor in good health (CMV status not recorded). Some clones in this sample may be carry-over from other donors' samples.

The CDR3 region is CASRSWVASQETQYF. CDR3 nucleotide sequence: TGCGCCAGCAGGTCTTGGGTCGCAAGCCAAGAGACCCAGTACTTC. This chain links TRBV5-1 with TRBJ2-5, with D unresolved. Germline V lookup: CDR1 SGHRS, CDR2 YFSETQ. This CDR3 spans 15 amino acids. V was pared by 5 bases and J by 1 base, with 15 bases between.

This clonotype was counted at least ten times. This chain uses TRBV2 with TRBJ1-2; D uncertain. CDR3 length: 10 amino acids. V dropped 4 bases and J dropped 12 bases, with 9 bases sitting between them. CDR1 is SNHLY and CDR2 is FYNNEI in the germline V gene. The chain's CDR3 is CASSGQRNTF. CDR3 DNA sequence: TGTGCCAGCAGTGGACAACGGAACACCTTC. Full variable domain (remainder filled in from reference TRBV2 and TRBJ1-2): EPEVTQTPSHQVTQMGQEVILRCVPISNHLYFYWYRQILGQKVEFLVSFYNNEISEKSEIFDDQFSVERPDGSNFTLKIRSTKLEDSAMYFCASSGQRNTFGSGTRLTVV.

This clonotype was counted only a few times. Being one base from a much bigger clone, this may be a read error. This rearrangement joins TRBV7-6 to TRBJ1-4; the D is unclear. V was pared by 5 bases and J by 8 bases, with 15 bases between. Per the germline V gene, CDR1 is SGHVS and CDR2 is FNYEAQ. This CDR3 region has 14 residues. The CDR3 DNA follows: TGTGCCAGCAGCATAAGCCGGTGGGGAGAAAAACTGTTTTTT. It encodes CASSISRWGEKLFF.

The V and J genes are TRBV2 and TRBJ1-2; TRBD1 might be the D (6 bases). Germline V gene lookup returns CDR1 SNHLY and CDR2 FYNNEI. V was pared by 7 bases and J by 4 bases, with 19 bases between. The CDR3 is made up of 15 amino acids. CDR3 region: CASKNPWGGGYGYTF. The CDR3 nucleotides are TGTGCCAGCAAGAACCCTTGGGGGGGCGGCTATGGCTACACCTTC. The full variable domain, its missing parts supplied by reference TRBV2 and TRBJ1-2, is EPEVTQTPSHQVTQMGQEVILRCVPISNHLYFYWYRQILGQKVEFLVSFYNNEISEKSEIFDDQFSVERPDGSNFTLKIRSTKLEDSAMYFCASKNPWGGGYGYTFGSGTRLTVV.

The V and J genes are TRBV13 and TRBJ1-1; D gene uncertain. Germline CDR1 is PRHDT and CDR2 is FYEKMQ (reference sequence). The length of the CDR3 is 13 residues. V lost 5 bases, J lost 3 bases, and 10 bases lay in between. CDR3 sequence (DNA): TGTGCCAGCAGCAGCTATTGGCACACTGAAGCTTTCTTT. Protein product: CASSSYWHTEAFF.

This clonotype was counted only a few times. This chain uses TRBV6-5 with TRBJ1-5, with D unclear. CDR3 length equals 15 residues. Trimming shortened V by 0 bases and J by 5 bases, and 11 bases separated the two germline ends. Germline loops: CDR1 MNHEY, CDR2 SVGAGI. The CDR3 reads CASSYSYRGDQPQHF. CDR3 nucleotides: TGTGCCAGCAGTTACTCGTACCGCGGGGATCAGCCCCAGCATTTT.

Ten or more counts support this clonotype. The chain couples TRBV6-1 to TRBJ2-3; 7 nucleotides match TRBD1. The J segment lost 2 bases and the V segment lost 4 bases, leaving 9 bases of the junction unmatched. From germline, CDR1 is MNHNS and CDR2 SASEGT. The CDR3 is 16 residues long. CDR3: CASSGTGDDPTDTQYF. CDR3 DNA sequence: TGTGCCAGCAGTGGCACAGGGGATGATCCCACAGATACGCAGTATTTT.

This clonotype was found many times. The DNA for the CDR3 is TGTGCCAGCAGTTTAGGAGTGCCTAATTCACCCCTCCACTTT. It encodes CASSLGVPNSPLHF. The chain recombines TRBV27 with TRBJ1-6; D is ambiguous. Germline assignment: CDR1 MNHEY and CDR2 SMNVEV (reference sequence). The CDR3 totals 14 residues. The germline V and J ends were trimmed by 2 bases and 6 bases, with 8 bases remaining between them.

The V gene is TRBV27, the J gene TRBJ1-2; TRBD1 matches at 7 bases. The CDR3 has 14 residues. The trim removed 6 bases at V and 9 bases at J, leaving 13 bases unmatched. CDR1 MNHEY and CDR2 SMNVEV come from the germline V gene (reference sequence). CDR3 in DNA: TGTGCCAGCAGCCAGGGGGGGAGTAGGTTTCGCTACACCTTC. This encodes CASSQGGSRFRYTF.

The chain employs TRBV7-9 and TRBJ2-7, with 9 bases fitting TRBD1. After removal of 6 bases from V and 3 bases from J, the junction contained 6 bases not matched to a gene. Germline V CDR1 and CDR2: SEHNR, FQNEAQ (reference sequence). The CDR3 extends over 14 amino acids. CDR3 protein: CASRPGTGLYEQYF. In DNA, the CDR3 is TGTGCCAGCAGGCCCGGGACAGGGCTCTACGAGCAGTACTTC. Combining the CDR3 with reference TRBV7-9 and TRBJ2-7 gives the whole variable domain DTGVSQNPRHKITKRGQNVTFRCDPISEHNRLYWYRQTLGQGPEFLTYFQNEAQLEKSRLLSDRFSAERPKGSFSTLEIQRTEQGDSAMYLCASRPGTGLYEQYFGPGTRLTVT.

About this clonotype itself: This could be a read error, since a much larger clone is one nucleotide away. The chain is built from TRBV7-3 and TRBJ1-1; 9 nucleotides match TRBD1. Germline V gene data show CDR1 as SGHTA and CDR2 as FQGTGA. The CDR3 extends over 14 amino acids. Trimming at V came to 5 bases and at J to 4 bases, leaving 5 bases not matched to a gene. CDR3 sequence (DNA): TGTGCCAGCAGCCAGACAGGGGGGAGCACTGAAGCTTTCTTT. Its translation is CASSQTGGSTEAFF.

This clonotype was recorded a few times. The J gene is TRBJ2-5, the V gene TRBV5-4, with 10 bases fitting TRBD1. V dropped 7 bases and J dropped 3; count of bases not matched to a gene: 3. CDR1 and CDR2 (germline): SGHNT, YYREEE (reference sequence). The CDR3 is made up of 13 amino acids. The CDR3 here is CASFGTGEETQYF. CDR3 bases: TGTGCCAGCTTCGGGACAGGGGAAGAGACCCAGTACTTC.

This chain connects TRBV11-3 to TRBJ2-3; D is possibly TRBD2 (6 bases). The CDR3 totals 14 residues. The germline V gene has CDR1 SGHNT and CDR2 YENEEA. V lost 3 bases and J 12 bases, leaving 19 bases between the germline ends. CDR3 DNA sequence: TGTGCCAGCAGCTTGGGCGGGACTTCAGATATTCAGTATTTT. Protein: CASSLGGTSDIQYF.

V is TRBV19 and J is TRBJ2-7; TRBD2 might be the D (6 bases). Looked up from germline, CDR1 is LNHDA and CDR2 is SQIVND (reference sequence). The germline V and J ends were trimmed by 2 bases and 0 bases, with 11 bases remaining between them. This CDR3 has 15 amino acids. The CDR3 reads CASSIQASVSYEQYF. The CDR3 coding sequence is TGTGCCAGTAGTATACAGGCTAGCGTCTCCTACGAGCAGTACTTC.

The table lists this clonotype with many counts. V is TRBV7-9 and J is TRBJ1-3; the D gene is possibly TRBD1 (6 bases). V lost 5 bases and J 0 bases, leaving 20 bases between the germline ends. Germline CDR1 is SEHNR and CDR2 is FQNEAQ (reference sequence). The CDR3 has 18 amino acids. The CDR3 is CASSHDRDIWSSGNTIYF. The CDR3 nucleotides read TGTGCCAGCAGCCACGACCGGGACATTTGGTCCTCTGGAAACACCATATATTTT. Complete variable domain (other parts from reference TRBV7-9 and TRBJ1-3): DTGVSQNPRHKITKRGQNVTFRCDPISEHNRLYWYRQTLGQGPEFLTYFQNEAQLEKSRLLSDRFSAERPKGSFSTLEIQRTEQGDSAMYLCASSHDRDIWSSGNTIYFGEGSWLTVV.

A few counts support this clonotype. The V call is TRBV7-9, the J call TRBJ1-6; a possible D gene is TRBD1 (5 bases). CDR1 and CDR2 (germline): SEHNR, FQNEAQ (reference sequence). The CDR3 covers 17 residues. Trimming took off 2 bases at V and 5 bases at J, with 16 bases between the two ends. This chain's CDR3 is CASSLNRDPWNNSPLHF. DNA of the CDR3: TGTGCCAGCAGCTTAAATAGGGACCCTTGGAATAATTCACCCCTCCACTTT.

In this sample, this clonotype turned up a few times. The chain links TRBV12-3 or TRBV12-4 to TRBJ2-1; D perhaps matches TRBD2 (6 bases). The V end lost 0 bases, the J end lost 12 bases, and 9 bases lay between the germline ends. This CDR3 is 12 amino acids long. DNA of the CDR3: TGTGCCAGCAGTTTAGCGGGGGGTCTGCAGTTCTTC. Its translation: CASSLAGGLQFF.

The chain recombines TRBV7-9 with TRBJ2-7, with TRBD2 matching over 7 bases. Per germline, CDR1 SEHNR and CDR2 FQNEAQ (reference sequence). This CDR3 spans 16 amino acids. The ends lost 2 bases at V and 3 bases at J; junction bases unmatched: 10. The CDR3 loop is CASSLPPGGGGYEQYF. The CDR3 DNA follows: TGTGCCAGCAGCTTACCGCCGGGGGGTGGGGGCTACGAGCAGTACTTC.

In this sample, this clonotype turned up many times. The genes are TRBV5-6 and TRBJ1-2; weak D call: TRBD1 (6 bases). Trimming took 4 bases from V and 5 from J, leaving 12 bases between them. The CDR3 consists of 13 residues. Germline-derived CDR1 and CDR2 are SGHDT and YYEEEE. For the CDR3, the DNA is TGTGCCAGCAGCCCCGGACAGTCTTATGGCTACACCTTC. It encodes CASSPGQSYGYTF.

Notes on this clonotype: Likely a read error: the CDR3 ends without its conserved phenylalanine or tryptophan. The chain carries TRBV14 and TRBJ2-1, with a tentative D call TRBD1 (6 bases). Trimming cost V 6 bases and J 8 bases, with 14 bases left between them. The CDR3 runs 13 residues. CDR1 and CDR2 from the germline V gene are SGHDN and FVKESK. The CDR3 is CASSPDGGDEQFL. CDR3 sequence (DNA): TGTGCCAGCAGTCCTGATGGGGGCGATGAGCAGTTCTTG.

This clonotype was found many times. The V gene is TRBV2, the J gene TRBJ1-2; D is uncertain. V was trimmed by 3 bases and J by 5 bases, leaving 10 bases between them. The CDR3 has 13 amino acids. Germline V lookup: CDR1 SNHLY, CDR2 FYNNEI. CDR3 in DNA: TGTGCCAGCAGTGACGGGTCTGGGTATGGCTACACCTTC. This sequence encodes CASSDGSGYGYTF.